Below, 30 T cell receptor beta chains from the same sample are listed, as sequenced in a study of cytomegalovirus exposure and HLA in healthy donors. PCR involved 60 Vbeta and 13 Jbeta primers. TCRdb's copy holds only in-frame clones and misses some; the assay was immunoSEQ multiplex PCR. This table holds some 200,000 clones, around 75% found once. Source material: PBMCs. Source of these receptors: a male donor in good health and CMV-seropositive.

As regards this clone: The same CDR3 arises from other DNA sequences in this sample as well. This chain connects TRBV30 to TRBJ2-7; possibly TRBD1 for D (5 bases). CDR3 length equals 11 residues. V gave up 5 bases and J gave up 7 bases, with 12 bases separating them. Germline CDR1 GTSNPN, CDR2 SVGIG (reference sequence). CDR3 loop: CAWGEDTEQYF. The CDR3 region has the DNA TGTGCCTGGGGAGAGGACACAGAGCAGTACTTC. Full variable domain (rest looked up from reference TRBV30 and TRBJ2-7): SQTIHQWPATLVQPVGSPLSLECTVEGTSNPNLYWYRQAAGRGLQLLFYSVGIGQISSEVPQNLSASRPQDRQFILSSKKLLLSDSGFYLCAWGEDTEQYFGPGTRLTVT.

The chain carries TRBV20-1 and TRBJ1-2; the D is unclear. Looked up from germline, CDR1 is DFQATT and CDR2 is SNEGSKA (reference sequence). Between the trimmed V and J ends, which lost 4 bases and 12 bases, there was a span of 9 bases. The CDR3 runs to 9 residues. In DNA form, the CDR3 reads TGCAGTGCTAACGGTTATCACACCTTC. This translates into CSANGYHTF.

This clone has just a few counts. This CDR3 is CASSLEGYRLRSGNTIYF. CDR3 nucleotide sequence: TGCGCCAGCAGCTTGGAGGGATACAGGTTAAGGTCTGGAAACACCATATATTTT. V gene TRBV5-1 combines with J gene TRBJ1-3; TRBD1 is a possible D gene (5 bases). Germline CDR1 reads SGHRS; CDR2 reads YFSETQ. This CDR3 is 18 amino acids long. V lost 0 bases to trimming and J lost 1 base, with 17 bases between them.

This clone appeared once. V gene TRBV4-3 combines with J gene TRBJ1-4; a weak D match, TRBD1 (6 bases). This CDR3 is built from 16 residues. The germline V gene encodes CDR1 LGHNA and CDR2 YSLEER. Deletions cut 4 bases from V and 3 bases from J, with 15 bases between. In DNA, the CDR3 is TGCGCCAGCAGCCTGGGCCAGGGGATAGCTAATGAAAAACTGTTTTTT. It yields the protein CASSLGQGIANEKLFF.

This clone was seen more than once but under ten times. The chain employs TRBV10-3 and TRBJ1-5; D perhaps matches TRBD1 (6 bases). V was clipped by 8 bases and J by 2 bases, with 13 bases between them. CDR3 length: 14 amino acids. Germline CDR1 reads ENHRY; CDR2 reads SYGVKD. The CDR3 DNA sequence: TGTGCCATCGGGGCAGGGGATGGCAATCAGCCCCAGCATTTT. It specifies CAIGAGDGNQPQHF.

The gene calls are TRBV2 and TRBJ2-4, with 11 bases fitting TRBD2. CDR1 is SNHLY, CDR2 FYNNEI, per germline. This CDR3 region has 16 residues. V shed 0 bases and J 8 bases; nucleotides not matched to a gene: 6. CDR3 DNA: TGTGCCAGCAGTGAAGCGGTAGCGGGAGGGGTACACATTCAGTACTTC. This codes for CASSEAVAGGVHIQYF.

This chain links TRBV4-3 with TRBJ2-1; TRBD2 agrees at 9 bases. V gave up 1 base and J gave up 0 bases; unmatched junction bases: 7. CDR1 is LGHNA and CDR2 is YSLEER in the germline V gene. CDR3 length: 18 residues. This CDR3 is CASSQGSGRSDSYNEQFF. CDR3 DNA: TGCGCCAGCAGCCAAGGGAGCGGGAGGTCCGACTCCTACAATGAGCAGTTCTTC.

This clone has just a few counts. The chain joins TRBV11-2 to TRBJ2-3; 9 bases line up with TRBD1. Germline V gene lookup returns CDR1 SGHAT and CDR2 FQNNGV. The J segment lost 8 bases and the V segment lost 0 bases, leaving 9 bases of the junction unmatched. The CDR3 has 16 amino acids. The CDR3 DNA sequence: TGTGCCAGCAGCTTAGATCCCGGGACAGGGAGTCTTACGCAGTATTTT. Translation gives CASSLDPGTGSLTQYF.

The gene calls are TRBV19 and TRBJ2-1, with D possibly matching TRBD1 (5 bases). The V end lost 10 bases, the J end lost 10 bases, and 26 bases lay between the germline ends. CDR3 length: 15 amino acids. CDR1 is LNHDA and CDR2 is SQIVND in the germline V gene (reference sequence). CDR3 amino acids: CATQTTGWGDTEQFF. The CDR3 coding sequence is TGTGCCACCCAAACAACCGGGTGGGGCGACACAGAGCAGTTCTTC.

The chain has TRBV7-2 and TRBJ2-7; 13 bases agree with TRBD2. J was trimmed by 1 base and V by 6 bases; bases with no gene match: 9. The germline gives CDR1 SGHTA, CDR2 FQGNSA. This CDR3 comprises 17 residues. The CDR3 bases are TGTGCCAGCAGGATTCGGACTAGCGGGAGTAATTCCTACGAGCAGTACTTC. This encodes CASRIRTSGSNSYEQYF.

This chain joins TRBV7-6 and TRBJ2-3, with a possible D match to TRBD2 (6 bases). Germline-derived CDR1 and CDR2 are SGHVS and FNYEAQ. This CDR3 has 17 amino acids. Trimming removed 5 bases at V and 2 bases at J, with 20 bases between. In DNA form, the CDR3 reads TGTGCCAGCAGCCATTTAAAGGACTACCAAGCCACAGATACGCAGTATTTT. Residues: CASSHLKDYQATDTQYF.

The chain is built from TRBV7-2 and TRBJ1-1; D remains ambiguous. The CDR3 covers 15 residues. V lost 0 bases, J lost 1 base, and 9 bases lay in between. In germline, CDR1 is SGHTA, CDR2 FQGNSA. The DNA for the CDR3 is TGTGCCAGCAGCTTAGCGGGGAGCGGGAACACTGAAGCTTTCTTT. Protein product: CASSLAGSGNTEAFF.

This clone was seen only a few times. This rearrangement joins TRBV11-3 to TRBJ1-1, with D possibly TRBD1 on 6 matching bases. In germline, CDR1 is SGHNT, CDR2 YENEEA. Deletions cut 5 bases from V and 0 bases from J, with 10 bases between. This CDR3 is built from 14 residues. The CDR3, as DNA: TGTGCCAGCAGCGAGGCAGGGGTGAACACTGAAGCTTTCTTT. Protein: CASSEAGVNTEAFF.

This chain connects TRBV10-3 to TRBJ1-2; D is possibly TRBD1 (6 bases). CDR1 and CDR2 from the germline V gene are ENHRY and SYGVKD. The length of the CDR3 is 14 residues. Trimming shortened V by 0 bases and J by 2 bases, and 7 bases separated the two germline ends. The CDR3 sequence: CAISESTGNYGYTF. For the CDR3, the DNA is TGTGCCATCAGTGAGTCGACAGGAAACTATGGCTACACCTTC.

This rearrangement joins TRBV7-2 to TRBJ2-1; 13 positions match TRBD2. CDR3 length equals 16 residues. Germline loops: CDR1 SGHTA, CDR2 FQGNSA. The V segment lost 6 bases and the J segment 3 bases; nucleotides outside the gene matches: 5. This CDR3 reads CASRSRLAGGYNEQFF. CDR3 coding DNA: TGTGCCAGCAGATCCCGACTAGCGGGGGGCTACAATGAGCAGTTCTTC.

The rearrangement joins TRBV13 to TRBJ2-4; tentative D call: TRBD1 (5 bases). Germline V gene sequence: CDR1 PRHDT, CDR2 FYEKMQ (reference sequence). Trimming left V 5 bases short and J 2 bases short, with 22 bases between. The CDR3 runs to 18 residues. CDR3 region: CASSPQIEAGLSKNIQYF. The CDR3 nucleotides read TGTGCCAGCAGCCCCCAAATCGAGGCAGGGCTTTCCAAAAACATTCAGTACTTC.

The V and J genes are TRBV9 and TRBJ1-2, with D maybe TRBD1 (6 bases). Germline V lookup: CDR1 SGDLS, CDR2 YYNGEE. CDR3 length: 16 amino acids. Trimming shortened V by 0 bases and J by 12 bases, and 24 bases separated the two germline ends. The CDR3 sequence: CASSVVGGGFLGGHTF. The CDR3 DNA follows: TGTGCCAGCAGCGTAGTAGGGGGGGGGTTCCTTGGCGGCCACACCTTC.

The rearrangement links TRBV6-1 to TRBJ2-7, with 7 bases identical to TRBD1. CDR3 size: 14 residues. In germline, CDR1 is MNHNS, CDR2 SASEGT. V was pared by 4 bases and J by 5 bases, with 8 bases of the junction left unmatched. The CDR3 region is CASSGRQGLHEQYF. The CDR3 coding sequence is TGTGCCAGCAGTGGTAGACAGGGTCTACACGAGCAGTACTTC.

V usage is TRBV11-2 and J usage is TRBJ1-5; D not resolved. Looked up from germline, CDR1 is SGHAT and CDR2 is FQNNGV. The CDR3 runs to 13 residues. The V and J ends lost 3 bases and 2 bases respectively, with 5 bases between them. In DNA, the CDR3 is TGTGCCAGCAGCTTCTCAGGCAATCAGCCCCAGCATTTT. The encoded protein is CASSFSGNQPQHF.

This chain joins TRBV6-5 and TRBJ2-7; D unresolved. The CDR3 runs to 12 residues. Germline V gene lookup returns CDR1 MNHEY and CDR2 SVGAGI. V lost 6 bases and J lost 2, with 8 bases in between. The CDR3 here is CASRSDPYEQYF. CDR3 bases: TGTGCCAGCAGGTCAGATCCCTACGAGCAGTACTTC.

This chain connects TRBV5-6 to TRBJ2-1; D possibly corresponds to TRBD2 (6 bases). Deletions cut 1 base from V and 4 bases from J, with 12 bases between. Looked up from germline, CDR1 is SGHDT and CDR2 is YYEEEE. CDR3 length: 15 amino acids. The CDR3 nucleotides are TGTGCCAGCAGCTTGCTGGCTAGCGTATACAATGAGCAGTTCTTC. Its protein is CASSLLASVYNEQFF.

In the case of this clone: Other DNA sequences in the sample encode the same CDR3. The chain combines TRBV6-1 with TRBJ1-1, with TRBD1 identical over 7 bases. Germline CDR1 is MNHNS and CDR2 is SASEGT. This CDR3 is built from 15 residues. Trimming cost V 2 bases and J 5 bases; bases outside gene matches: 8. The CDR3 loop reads CASSERTGMETEAFF. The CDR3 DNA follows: TGTGCCAGCAGTGAAAGGACAGGAATGGAGACTGAAGCTTTCTTT.

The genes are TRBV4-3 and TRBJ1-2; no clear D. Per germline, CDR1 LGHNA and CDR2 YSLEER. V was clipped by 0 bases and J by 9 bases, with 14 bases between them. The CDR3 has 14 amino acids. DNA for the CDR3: TGCGCCAGCAGCCAAGAACGATCGCACACTAGCTACACCTTC. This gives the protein CASSQERSHTSYTF.

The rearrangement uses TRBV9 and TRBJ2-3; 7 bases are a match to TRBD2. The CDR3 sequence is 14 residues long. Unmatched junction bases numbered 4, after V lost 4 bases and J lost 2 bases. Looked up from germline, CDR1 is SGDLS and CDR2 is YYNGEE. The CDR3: CASSWGGDTDTQYF. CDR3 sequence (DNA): TGTGCCAGCAGCTGGGGGGGTGACACAGATACGCAGTATTTT.

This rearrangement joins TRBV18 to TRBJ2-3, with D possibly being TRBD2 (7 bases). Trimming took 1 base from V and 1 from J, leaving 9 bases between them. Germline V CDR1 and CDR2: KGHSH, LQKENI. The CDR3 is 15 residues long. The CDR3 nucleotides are TGTGCCAGCTCACCACAGGGGGGGGGCACAGATACGCAGTATTTT. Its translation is CASSPQGGGTDTQYF.

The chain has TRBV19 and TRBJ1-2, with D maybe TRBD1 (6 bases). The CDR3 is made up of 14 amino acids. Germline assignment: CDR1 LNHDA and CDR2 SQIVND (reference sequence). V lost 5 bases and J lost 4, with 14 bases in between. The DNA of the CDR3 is TGTGCCAGTAGTTCGTCGACAGGACTCTATGGCTACACCTTC. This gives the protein CASSSSTGLYGYTF.

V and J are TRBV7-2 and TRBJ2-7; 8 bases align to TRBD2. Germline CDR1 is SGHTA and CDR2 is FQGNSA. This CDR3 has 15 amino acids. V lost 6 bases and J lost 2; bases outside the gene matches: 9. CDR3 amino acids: CASSPTGGLTYEQYF. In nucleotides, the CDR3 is TGTGCCAGCAGTCCCACGGGGGGGCTAACCTACGAGCAGTACTTC.

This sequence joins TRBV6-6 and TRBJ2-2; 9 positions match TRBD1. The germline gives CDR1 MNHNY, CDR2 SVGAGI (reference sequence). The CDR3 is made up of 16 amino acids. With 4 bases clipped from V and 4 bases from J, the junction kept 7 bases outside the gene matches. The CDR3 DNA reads TGTGCCAGCAGTTCCACCGGGACAGGGCCCACCGGGGAGCTGTTTTTT. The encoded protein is CASSSTGTGPTGELFF.

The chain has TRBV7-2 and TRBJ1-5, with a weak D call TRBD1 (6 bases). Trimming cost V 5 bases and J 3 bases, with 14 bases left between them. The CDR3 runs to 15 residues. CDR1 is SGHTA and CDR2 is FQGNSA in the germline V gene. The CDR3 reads CASSPIGQNNQPQHF. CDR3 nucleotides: TGTGCCAGCAGCCCCATCGGACAGAACAATCAGCCCCAGCATTTT.

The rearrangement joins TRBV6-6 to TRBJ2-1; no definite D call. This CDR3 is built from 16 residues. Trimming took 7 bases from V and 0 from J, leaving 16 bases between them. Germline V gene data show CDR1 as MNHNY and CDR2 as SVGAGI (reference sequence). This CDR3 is CASTITTLSSYNEQFF. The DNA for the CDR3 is TGTGCCAGCACTATTACGACATTAAGCTCCTACAATGAGCAGTTCTTC.